Given below is one TCR beta chain in context. The data were obtained in a study of blood T cell repertoires in COVID-19. The germline CDR1 and CDR2 sequences are SGHRS and YFSETQ. The length of the CDR3 is 14 residues. Trimming pared 0 bases from V and 3 bases from J, leaving 7 bases between. Sequencing was performed with immunoSEQ multiplex PCR; in TCRdb, only in-frame clones are kept and a portion is missing. The sample has tens of thousands of clones; roughly 88% are singletons. The TCR sequence derives from a man between 60 and 75 years old with acute or convalescent COVID-19. The chain uses TRBV5-1 and TRBJ1-3; D perhaps matches TRBD1 (5 bases). Source material: peripheral blood. CDR3 sequence: CASSLDRSGNTIYF. As DNA, the CDR3 is TGCGCCAGCAGCTTGGACAGGAGTGGAAACACCATATATTTT.